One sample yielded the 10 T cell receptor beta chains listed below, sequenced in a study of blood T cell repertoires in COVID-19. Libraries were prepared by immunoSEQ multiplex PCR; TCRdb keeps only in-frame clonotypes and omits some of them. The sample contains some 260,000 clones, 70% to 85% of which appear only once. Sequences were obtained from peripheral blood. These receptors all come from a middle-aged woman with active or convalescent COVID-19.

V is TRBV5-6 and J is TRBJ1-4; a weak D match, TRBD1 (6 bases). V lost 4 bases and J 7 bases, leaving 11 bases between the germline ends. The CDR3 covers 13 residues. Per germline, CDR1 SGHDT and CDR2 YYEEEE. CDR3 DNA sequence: TGTGCCAGCAGCCCCTGGACAGTTGAAAAACTGTTTTTT. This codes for CASSPWTVEKLFF.

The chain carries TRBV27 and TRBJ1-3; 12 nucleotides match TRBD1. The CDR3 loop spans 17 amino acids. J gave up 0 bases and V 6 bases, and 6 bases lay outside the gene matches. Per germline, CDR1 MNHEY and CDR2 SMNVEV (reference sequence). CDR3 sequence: CASRGGTGGYSGNTIYF. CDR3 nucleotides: TGTGCCAGCAGGGGAGGGACAGGGGGCTACTCTGGAAACACCATATATTTT.

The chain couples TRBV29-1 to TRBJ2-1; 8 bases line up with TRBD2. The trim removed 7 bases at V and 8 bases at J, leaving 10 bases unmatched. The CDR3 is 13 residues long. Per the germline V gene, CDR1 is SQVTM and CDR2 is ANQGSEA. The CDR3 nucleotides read TGCAGCGCCTCGGGGGGGCCCTCCCATGAGCAGTTCTTC. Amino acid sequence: CSASGGPSHEQFF.

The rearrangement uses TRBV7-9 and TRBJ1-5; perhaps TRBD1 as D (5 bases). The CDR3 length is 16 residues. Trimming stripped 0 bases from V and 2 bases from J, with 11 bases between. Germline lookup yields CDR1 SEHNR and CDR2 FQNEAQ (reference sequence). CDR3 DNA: TGTGCCAGCAGCTTAGCGATCGGAGGGGGCAATCAGCCCCAGCATTTT. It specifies CASSLAIGGGNQPQHF.

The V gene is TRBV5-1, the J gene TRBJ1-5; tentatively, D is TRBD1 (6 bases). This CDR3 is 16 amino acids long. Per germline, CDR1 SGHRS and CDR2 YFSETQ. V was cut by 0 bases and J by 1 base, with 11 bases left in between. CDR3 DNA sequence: TGCGCCAGCAGCTTGGGGGGACACACAAGCAATCAGCCCCAGCATTTT. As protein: CASSLGGHTSNQPQHF.

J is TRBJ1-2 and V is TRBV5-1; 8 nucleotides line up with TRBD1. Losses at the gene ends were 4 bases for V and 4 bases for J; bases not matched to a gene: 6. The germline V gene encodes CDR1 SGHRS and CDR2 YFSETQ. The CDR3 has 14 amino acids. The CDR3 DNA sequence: TGCGCCAGCAGCGTAGACCAGGGGGCCTATGGCTACACCTTC. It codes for CASSVDQGAYGYTF.

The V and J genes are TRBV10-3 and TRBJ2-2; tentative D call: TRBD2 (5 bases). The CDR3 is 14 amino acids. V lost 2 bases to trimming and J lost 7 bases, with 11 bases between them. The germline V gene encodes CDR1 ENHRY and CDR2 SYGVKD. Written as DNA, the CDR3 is TGTGCCATCAGTGAGAGCGGTCCGGGCGGGGAGCTGTTTTTT. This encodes CAISESGPGGELFF.

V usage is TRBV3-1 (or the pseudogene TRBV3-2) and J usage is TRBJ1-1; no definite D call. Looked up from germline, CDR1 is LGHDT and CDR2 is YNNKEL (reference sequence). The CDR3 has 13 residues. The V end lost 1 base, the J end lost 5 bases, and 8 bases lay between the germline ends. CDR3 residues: CASSQGWRTEAFF. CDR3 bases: TGTGCCAGCAGCCAAGGATGGAGGACTGAAGCTTTCTTT.

The chain's CDR3 is CASSWDPGQVYNEQFF. As DNA, the CDR3 is TGTGCCAGCAGCTGGGATCCGGGACAGGTTTACAATGAGCAGTTCTTC. The chain links TRBV5-6 to TRBJ2-1; TRBD1 aligns across 8 bases. In germline, CDR1 is SGHDT, CDR2 YYEEEE. V lost 3 bases to trimming and J lost 4 bases; unmatched junction nucleotides: 9. CDR3 length: 16 amino acids.

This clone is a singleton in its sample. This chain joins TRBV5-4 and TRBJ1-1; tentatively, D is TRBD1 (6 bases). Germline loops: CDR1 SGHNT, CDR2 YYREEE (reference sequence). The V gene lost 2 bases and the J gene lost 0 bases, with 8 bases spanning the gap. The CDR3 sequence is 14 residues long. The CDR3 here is CASSFRQVNTEAFF. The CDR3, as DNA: TGTGCCAGCAGCTTTAGACAGGTGAACACTGAAGCTTTCTTT.